Shown below are 19 T cell receptor beta chains from a single sample sequenced in a study of T-cell memory formation after mild COVID-19. MiXCR was run by TCRdb on the 5' RACE reads, yielding one entry per CDR3 protein. The sample lists about 350,000 distinct CDR3 sequences, roughly 13% occurring once. Sequencing was carried out using PBMCs or a T cell subset sorted from them (not recorded which). The receptor set was obtained from a man in his late teens or twenties who had mild COVID-19 (a few samples of this study predate the infection). Cell type and time point are not known.

This clonotype showed up just a few times. The chain uses TRBV4-1 and TRBJ2-1; D perhaps matches TRBD2 (5 bases). The length of the CDR3 is 17 residues. Per the germline V gene, CDR1 is MGHRA and CDR2 is YSYEKL. Trimming stripped 3 bases from V and 10 bases from J, with 25 bases between. The CDR3 region is CASSHPLTELGLREQFF. CDR3 DNA sequence: TGCGCCAGCAGCCACCCCCTCACCGAACTAGGCTTGAGGGAGCAGTTCTTC.

The chain has TRBV6-2 or TRBV6-3 and TRBJ2-3; D may be TRBD2 (5 bases). V was cut by 7 bases and J by 6 bases, with 17 bases left in between. Germline V gene sequence: CDR1 MNHEY, CDR2 SVGEGT. The CDR3 sequence is 14 residues long. Here the CDR3 DNA reads TGTGCCAGCAAGCTAGCAGTAGTTGTCGATACGCAGTATTTT. Translation: CASKLAVVVDTQYF.

This clonotype turned up a few times. V and J are TRBV6-2 or TRBV6-3 and TRBJ1-2; no definite D call. CDR1 and CDR2 from the germline V gene are MNHEY and SVGEGT. V lost 2 bases, J lost 5 bases, and 9 bases lay in between. The CDR3 is 13 amino acids. The CDR3: CASSYAEGYGYTF. In DNA, the CDR3 is TGTGCCAGCAGTTACGCAGAGGGATATGGCTACACCTTC.

This clonotype was counted between two and nine times. V and J are TRBV3-1 and TRBJ1-1, with TRBD1 as a possible D gene (6 bases). The CDR3 consists of 13 residues. Trimming removed 5 bases at V and 4 bases at J, with 11 bases between. Germline CDR1 and CDR2: LGHDT and YNNKEL (reference sequence). This CDR3 reads CASSYEGGTEAFF. The CDR3 DNA follows: TGTGCCAGCAGCTACGAGGGGGGCACTGAAGCTTTCTTT. The variable domain in full, with the rest retrieved from reference TRBV3-1 and TRBJ1-1, is DTAVSQTPKYLVTQMGNDKSIKCEQNLGHDTMYWYKQDSKKFLKIMFSYNNKELIINETVPNRFSPKSPDKAHLNLHINSLELGDSAVYFCASSYEGGTEAFFGQGTRLTVV.

V and J are TRBV7-6 and TRBJ1-4, with 8 nucleotides matching TRBD1. The CDR3 spans 14 residues. Germline-derived CDR1 and CDR2 are SGHVS and FNYEAQ. V lost 6 bases and J lost 3; bases outside the gene matches: 3. CDR3 residues: CASSDRGANEKLFF. CDR3 nucleotides: TGTGCCAGCAGTGACAGGGGAGCTAATGAAAAACTGTTTTTT.

Only a few counts were recorded for this clonotype. The chain carries TRBV12-3 or TRBV12-4 and TRBJ1-6; D is ambiguous. The V gene lost 4 bases and the J gene lost 7 bases, with 11 bases spanning the gap. The CDR3 extends over 14 amino acids. CDR3 residues: CASSWGPGNSPLHF. The CDR3 DNA is TGTGCCAGCAGTTGGGGTCCCGGAAATTCACCCCTCCACTTT.

Many counts were recorded for this clonotype. This chain uses TRBV7-2 with TRBJ2-1, with D unresolved. The germline V gene encodes CDR1 SGHTA and CDR2 FQGNSA. The CDR3 extends over 14 amino acids. Trimming shortened V by 1 base and J by 9 bases, and 13 bases separated the two germline ends. CDR3 DNA sequence: TGTGCCAGCAGCTTAGGTAACGGAAGAGGTGAGCAGTTCTTC. Translation: CASSLGNGRGEQFF.

J is TRBJ2-3 and V is TRBV9; D not certain. Germline lookup yields CDR1 SGDLS and CDR2 YYNGEE. The CDR3 covers 16 residues. V lost 0 bases to trimming and J lost 0 bases, with 11 bases between them. DNA for the CDR3: TGTGCCAGCAGCGTAGTTCGCGGCGCTAGCACAGATACGCAGTATTTT. Translation gives CASSVVRGASTDTQYF.

This clonotype was seen more than once but under ten times. The V and J genes are TRBV2 and TRBJ2-7, with 8 bases identical to TRBD2. The CDR3 spans 16 residues. Germline lookup yields CDR1 SNHLY and CDR2 FYNNEI. The V and J ends lost 6 bases and 5 bases, in that order; junction bases with no gene match: 15. CDR3 in amino acids: CASRGSLRGGKNEQYV. The CDR3 DNA sequence: TGTGCCAGCAGGGGATCCCTCCGGGGGGGAAAAAACGAGCAGTACGTC.

This clonotype turned up a few times. The chain links TRBV14 to TRBJ2-5, with a weak D call TRBD2 (5 bases). The CDR3 runs 12 residues. Trimming pared 1 base from V and 5 bases from J, leaving 5 bases between. Looked up from germline, CDR1 is SGHDN and CDR2 is FVKESK. The CDR3 sequence: CASSQVAETQYF. CDR3 bases: TGTGCCAGCAGCCAAGTAGCGGAGACCCAGTACTTC.

The V and J genes are TRBV6-2 or TRBV6-3 and TRBJ1-1; D is possibly TRBD1 (6 bases). Germline values: CDR1 MNHEY, CDR2 SVGEGT. The V gene lost 5 bases and the J gene lost 0 bases, with 13 bases spanning the gap. The CDR3 length is 15 residues. The CDR3 sequence is CASSLRQVMNTEAFF. As DNA, the CDR3 is TGTGCCAGCAGTCTGCGACAGGTGATGAACACTGAAGCTTTCTTT.

This clonotype was counted only a few times. The chain combines TRBV7-9 with TRBJ2-7, with 7 bases identical to TRBD1. The CDR3 spans 14 residues. Germline assignment: CDR1 SEHNR and CDR2 FQNEAQ (reference sequence). V was pared by 4 bases and J by 3 bases, with 6 bases of the junction left unmatched. The CDR3 nucleotides are TGTGCCAGCAGCTCAAGGGACAGCGACTACGAGCAGTACGTC. Its protein product is CASSSRDSDYEQYV.

This clonotype was detected a few times. This chain joins TRBV20-1 and TRBJ2-3, with D perhaps being TRBD1 or TRBD2 (6 bases each). Germline CDR1 DFQATT, CDR2 SNEGSKA (reference sequence). The CDR3 runs 14 residues. V lost 6 bases to trimming and J lost 6 bases, with 19 bases between them. CDR3 DNA: TGCAGTGCCGGGGGCGGGGATTATTCCGATACGCAGTATTTT. Amino acid sequence: CSAGGGDYSDTQYF.

This clonotype was counted at least ten times. The chain joins TRBV18 to TRBJ2-1, with 9 bases that match TRBD1. The length of the CDR3 is 14 residues. V shed 6 bases, J shed 3 bases, and the junction held 3 bases outside the gene matches. Germline V gives CDR1 KGHSH, CDR2 LQKENI. The CDR3: CASSRDRVYNEQFF. The CDR3 nucleotides are TGTGCCAGCTCGCGGGACAGGGTCTACAATGAGCAGTTCTTC.

This clonotype was seen more than once but under ten times. This rearrangement joins TRBV7-2 to TRBJ2-1; 9 bases are shared with TRBD2. This CDR3 has 14 amino acids. Losses at the gene ends were 4 bases for V and 10 bases for J; bases not matched to a gene: 8. The germline V gene encodes CDR1 SGHTA and CDR2 FQGNSA. The DNA of the CDR3 is TGTGCCAGCAGCTCAATAGCGGGGGAATTCGAGCAGTTCTTC. It encodes CASSSIAGEFEQFF.

The J gene is TRBJ2-7, the V gene TRBV11-2, with D unclear. This CDR3 is built from 14 residues. Germline CDR1 reads SGHAT; CDR2 reads FQNNGV. Trimming left V 1 base short and J 5 bases short, with 12 bases between. CDR3: CASSLGPSLDEQYV. In DNA form, the CDR3 reads TGTGCCAGCAGCTTAGGACCGTCTCTGGACGAGCAGTACGTC.

This clonotype was picked up many times. The rearrangement uses TRBV4-3 and TRBJ2-3, with a tentative D call TRBD2 (5 bases). The CDR3 is 14 residues long. Germline CDR1 is LGHNA and CDR2 is YSLEER. Trimming removed 2 bases from V and 6 bases from J, with 12 bases in between. CDR3 bases: TGCGCCAGCAGCCAACGGCCCTTAGCGGATACGCAGTATTTT. It translates to CASSQRPLADTQYF.

This clonotype has only a few counts. The chain is built from TRBV7-2 and TRBJ2-7; 8 nucleotides line up with TRBD1. Trimming took 5 bases from V and 5 from J; bases not matched to a gene: 11. CDR3 length: 15 residues. Germline lookup yields CDR1 SGHTA and CDR2 FQGNSA. The CDR3 spells CASSGGWDRPHEQYV. The CDR3 DNA follows: TGTGCCAGCAGCGGGGGGTGGGACAGGCCCCACGAGCAGTACGTC.

The chain uses TRBV9 and TRBJ2-1, with a weak D call TRBD1 (6 bases). Per germline, CDR1 SGDLS and CDR2 YYNGEE. The CDR3 covers 14 residues. The germline V and J ends were trimmed by 3 bases and 5 bases, with 12 bases remaining between them. The CDR3 protein is CASSAQTGDNEQFF. In DNA, the CDR3 is TGTGCCAGCAGCGCTCAGACAGGAGACAATGAGCAGTTCTTC.